This T cell receptor beta chain was retrieved from a study of shared clonotypes between healthy human individuals. Study-wide findings and caveats: What limited the represented genetic and exposure-history diversity was the small number of donors. Clonotype sharing among donors was thought likely to change with sequencing depth.

The germline V gene has CDR1 MNHNS and CDR2 SASEGT. J gave up 1 base and V 4 bases, and 6 bases lay outside the gene matches. The CDR3 is 17 amino acids. Assay used: immunoSEQ multiplex PCR; TCRdb lists only in-frame clones, some missing. Of 850,000 to 1,200,000 clones listed, around 75% are singletons. Remarks on this clone: Its antigen is undetermined.

The V call is TRBV6-1, the J call TRBJ1-6, with 8 nucleotides matching TRBD1. This clonotype originated in a man aged 18 to 35 in good health. The specimen sequenced was memory CD4+ T cells sorted from blood. Subset meaning: CD45RA-negative fraction. The CDR3 DNA is TGTGCCAGCAGTGCATCAGGGGGCTTGTCCTATAATTCACCCCTCCACTTT. Its translation is CASSASGGLSYNSPLHF.